This TCR beta chain was found in a study of blood T cell repertoires in COVID-19. Some clones are missing from TCRdb's copy, which holds only in-frame ones; the method was immunoSEQ multiplex PCR. The sample holds some 150,000 clones, over 65% seen once. Germline V gene sequence: CDR1 LNHDA, CDR2 SQIVND (reference sequence). The CDR3 contains 13 residues. V was trimmed by 6 bases and J by 6 bases, leaving 12 bases between them. This clone was seen once. This chain connects TRBV19 to TRBJ1-5; D may be TRBD1 (5 bases). Sequenced sample: peripheral blood. This TCR came from a man in his sixties or seventies with acute or convalescent COVID-19. CDR3 DNA: TGTGCCAGTAGCAAGGACATTTCTCAGCCCCAGCATTTT. Translated: CASSKDISQPQHF.